This TCR beta chain originates from a study of T cells in Graves' hyperthyroidism and ophthalmopathy. Notes on the study in general: Most thyroid clonotypes that were expanded above 0.001 also turned up in blood. The model anticipated ophthalmopathy a median about 7 months pre-onset. Using 13 V-J features, a model discriminated ophthalmopathy from stable hyperthyroidism.

The germline V gene encodes CDR1 MNHEY and CDR2 SMNVEV (reference sequence). V lost 4 bases and J 0 bases, leaving 16 bases between the germline ends. The CDR3 covers 17 residues. The cohort's ophthalmopathy patients, a group with duration under 3 months, had a Clinical Activity Score of at least 3 and a NOSPECS grade of at least 4. This clonotype was recorded at least ten times. Its antigen remains unknown. Researchers amplified the TCR beta CDR3 regions from RNA transcripts. Using the HTBI primer set, a first-round RT-PCR was run on the TCR CDR3. Each CDR3 protein is one row after TCRdb ran MiXCR on the multiplex PCR reads. The repertoire has fewer than 650,000 distinct CDR3 sequences, 13% to 15% of them found once; the top ten carry roughly 7.1%.

The specimen sequenced was blood. The TCR sequence derives from a woman under 30 with Graves' ophthalmopathy. The chain has TRBV27 and TRBJ2-1; either TRBD1 or TRBD2 may fit D (5 bases each). The CDR3 sequence: CASSSGAWGSSYNEQFF. CDR3 bases: TGTGCCAGCAGTTCTGGGGCTTGGGGGAGCTCCTACAATGAGCAGTTCTTC.